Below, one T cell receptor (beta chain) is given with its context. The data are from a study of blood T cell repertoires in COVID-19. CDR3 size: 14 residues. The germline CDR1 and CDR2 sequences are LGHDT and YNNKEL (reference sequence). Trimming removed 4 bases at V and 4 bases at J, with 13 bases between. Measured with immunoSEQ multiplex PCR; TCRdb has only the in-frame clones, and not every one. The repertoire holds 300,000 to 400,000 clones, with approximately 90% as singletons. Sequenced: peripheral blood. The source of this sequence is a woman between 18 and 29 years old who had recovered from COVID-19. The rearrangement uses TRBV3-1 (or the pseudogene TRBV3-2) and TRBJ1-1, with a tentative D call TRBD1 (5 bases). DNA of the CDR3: TGTGCCAGCAGCCTATCTAGGGGTGGCACTGAAGCTTTCTTT. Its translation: CASSLSRGGTEAFF.